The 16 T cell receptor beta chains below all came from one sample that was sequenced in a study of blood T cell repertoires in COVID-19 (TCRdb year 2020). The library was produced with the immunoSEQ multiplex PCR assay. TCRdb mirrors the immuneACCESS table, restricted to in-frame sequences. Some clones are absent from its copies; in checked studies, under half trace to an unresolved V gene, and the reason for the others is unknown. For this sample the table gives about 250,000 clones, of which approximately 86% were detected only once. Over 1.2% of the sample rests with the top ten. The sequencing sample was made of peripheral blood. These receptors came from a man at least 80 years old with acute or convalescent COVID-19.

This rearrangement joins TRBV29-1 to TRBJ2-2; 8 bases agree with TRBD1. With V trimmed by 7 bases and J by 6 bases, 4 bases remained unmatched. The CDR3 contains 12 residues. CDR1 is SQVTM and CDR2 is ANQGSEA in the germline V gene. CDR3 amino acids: CSAGTGAGELFF. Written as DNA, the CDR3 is TGCAGCGCCGGGACAGGCGCCGGGGAGCTGTTTTTT.

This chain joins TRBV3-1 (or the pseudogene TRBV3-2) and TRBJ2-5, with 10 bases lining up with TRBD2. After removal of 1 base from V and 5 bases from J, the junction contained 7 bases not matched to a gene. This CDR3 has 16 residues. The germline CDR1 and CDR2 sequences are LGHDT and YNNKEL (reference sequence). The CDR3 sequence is CASSQVLAGASETQYF. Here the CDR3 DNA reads TGTGCCAGCAGCCAAGTTCTAGCGGGAGCCTCGGAGACCCAGTACTTC.

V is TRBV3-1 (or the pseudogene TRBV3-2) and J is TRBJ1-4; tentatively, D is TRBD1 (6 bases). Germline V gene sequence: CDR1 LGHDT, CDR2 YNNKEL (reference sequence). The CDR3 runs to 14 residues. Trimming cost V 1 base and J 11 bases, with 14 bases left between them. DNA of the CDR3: TGTGCCAGCAGCCAAGTTAACAGGGCACGGAAACTGTTTTTT. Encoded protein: CASSQVNRARKLFF.

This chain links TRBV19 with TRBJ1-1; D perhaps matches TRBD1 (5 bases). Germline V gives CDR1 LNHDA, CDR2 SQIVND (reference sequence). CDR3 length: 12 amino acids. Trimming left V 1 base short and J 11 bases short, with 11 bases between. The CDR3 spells CASSIGVTEAFF. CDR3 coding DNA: TGTGCCAGTAGTATAGGAGTGACAGAGGCTTTCTTT.

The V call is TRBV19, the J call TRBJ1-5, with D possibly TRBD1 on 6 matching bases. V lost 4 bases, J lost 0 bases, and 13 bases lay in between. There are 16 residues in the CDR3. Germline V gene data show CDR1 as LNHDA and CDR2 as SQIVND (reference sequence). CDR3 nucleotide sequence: TGTGCCAGTAGTACACTGACAGGCTATAGCAATCAGCCCCAGCATTTT. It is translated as CASSTLTGYSNQPQHF.

The CDR3 loop reads CASSLGALGYTF. The CDR3 nucleotides are TGTGCCAGCAGCTTAGGGGCCTTGGGCTACACCTTC. The chain is built from TRBV9 and TRBJ1-2, with D maybe TRBD1 (5 bases). The CDR3 covers 12 residues. From germline, CDR1 is SGDLS and CDR2 YYNGEE. V lost 4 bases to trimming and J lost 8 bases, with 12 bases between them.

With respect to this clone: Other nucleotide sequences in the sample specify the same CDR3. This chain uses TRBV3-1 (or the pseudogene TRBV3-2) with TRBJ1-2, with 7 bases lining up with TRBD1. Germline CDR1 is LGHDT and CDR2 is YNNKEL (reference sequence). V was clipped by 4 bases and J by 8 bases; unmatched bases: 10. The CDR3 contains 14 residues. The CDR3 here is CASSRIQGGAGYTF. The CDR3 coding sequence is TGTGCCAGCAGCCGAATCCAAGGGGGCGCCGGCTACACCTTC.

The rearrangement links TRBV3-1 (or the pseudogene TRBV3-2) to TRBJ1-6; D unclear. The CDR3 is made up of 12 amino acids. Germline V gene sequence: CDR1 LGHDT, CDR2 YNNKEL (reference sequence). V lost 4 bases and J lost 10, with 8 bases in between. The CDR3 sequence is CASSPAGSPLHF. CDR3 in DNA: TGTGCCAGCAGCCCAGCGGGATCACCCCTCCACTTT.

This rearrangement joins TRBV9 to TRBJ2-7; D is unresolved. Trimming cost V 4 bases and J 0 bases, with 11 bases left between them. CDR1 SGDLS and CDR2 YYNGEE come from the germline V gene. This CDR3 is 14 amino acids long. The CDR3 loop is CASSPTRTSYEQYF. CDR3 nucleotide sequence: TGTGCCAGCAGCCCCACCAGAACCTCCTACGAGCAGTACTTC.

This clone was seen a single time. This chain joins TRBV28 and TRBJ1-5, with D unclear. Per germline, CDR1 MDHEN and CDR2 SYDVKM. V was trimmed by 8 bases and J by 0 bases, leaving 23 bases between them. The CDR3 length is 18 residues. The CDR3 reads CASDELPHGGNSNQPQHF. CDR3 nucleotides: TGTGCCAGCGATGAGTTACCTCATGGAGGCAATAGCAATCAGCCCCAGCATTTT.

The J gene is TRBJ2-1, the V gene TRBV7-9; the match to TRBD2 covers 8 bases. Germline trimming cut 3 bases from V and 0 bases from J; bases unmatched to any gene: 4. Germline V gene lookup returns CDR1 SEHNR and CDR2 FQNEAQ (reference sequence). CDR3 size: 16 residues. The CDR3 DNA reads TGTGCCAGCAGCTTTGCAGCGGGGGCCTCCTACAATGAGCAGTTCTTC. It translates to CASSFAAGASYNEQFF.

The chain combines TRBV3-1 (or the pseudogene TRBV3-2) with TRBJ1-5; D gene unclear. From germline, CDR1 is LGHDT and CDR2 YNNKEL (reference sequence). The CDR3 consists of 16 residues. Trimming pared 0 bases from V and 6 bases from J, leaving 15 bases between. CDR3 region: CASSQDGGVGSQPQHF. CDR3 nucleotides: TGTGCCAGCAGCCAAGATGGCGGAGTTGGCAGTCAGCCCCAGCATTTT.

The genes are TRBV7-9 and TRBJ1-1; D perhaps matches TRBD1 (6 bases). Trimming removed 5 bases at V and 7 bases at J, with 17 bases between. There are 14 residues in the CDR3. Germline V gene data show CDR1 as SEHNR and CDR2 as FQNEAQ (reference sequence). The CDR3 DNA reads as TGTGCCAGCAGCCGAAACCTTAGGGGGATTGAAGCTTTCTTT. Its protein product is CASSRNLRGIEAFF.

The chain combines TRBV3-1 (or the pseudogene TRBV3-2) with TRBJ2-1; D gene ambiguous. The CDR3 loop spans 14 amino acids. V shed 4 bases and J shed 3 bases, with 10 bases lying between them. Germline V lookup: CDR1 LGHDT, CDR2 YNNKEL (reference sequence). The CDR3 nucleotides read TGTGCCAGCAGCCCCTTCACTGGCTACAATGAGCAGTTCTTC. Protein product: CASSPFTGYNEQFF.

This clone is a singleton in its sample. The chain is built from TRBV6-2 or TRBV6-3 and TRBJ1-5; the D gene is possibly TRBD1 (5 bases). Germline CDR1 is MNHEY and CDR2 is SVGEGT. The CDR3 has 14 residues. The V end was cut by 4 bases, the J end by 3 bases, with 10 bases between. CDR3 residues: CASSLRQINQPQHF. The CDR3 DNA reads TGTGCCAGCAGTTTAAGACAGATCAATCAGCCCCAGCATTTT.

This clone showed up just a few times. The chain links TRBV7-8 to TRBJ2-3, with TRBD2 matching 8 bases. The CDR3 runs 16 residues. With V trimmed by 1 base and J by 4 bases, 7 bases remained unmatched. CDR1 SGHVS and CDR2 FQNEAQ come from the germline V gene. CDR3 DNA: TGTGCCAGCAGCTTAGATTTGGCGGGAGGCGCAGATACGCAGTATTTT. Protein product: CASSLDLAGGADTQYF.